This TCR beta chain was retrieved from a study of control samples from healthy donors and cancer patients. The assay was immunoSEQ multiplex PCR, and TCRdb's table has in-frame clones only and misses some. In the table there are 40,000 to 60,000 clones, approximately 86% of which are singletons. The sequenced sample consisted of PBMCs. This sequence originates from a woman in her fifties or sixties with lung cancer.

The CDR3 region has the DNA TGCGCCAGCAGCTTAAACGTGATGGCCGCTAGCACAGATACGCAGTATTTT. Protein sequence: CASSLNVMAASTDTQYF. The rearrangement uses TRBV5-1 and TRBJ2-3; D is ambiguous. V lost 2 bases and J 0 bases, leaving 16 bases between the germline ends. This CDR3 contains 17 residues. Germline V gene data show CDR1 as SGHRS and CDR2 as YFSETQ.